This T cell receptor beta chain was sequenced in a study of shared clonotypes between healthy human individuals. Findings and caveats of the study: Non-shared clonotypes had lower generation probabilities than those shared by all four donors.

Genomic DNA per cell subset filled all wells of several immunoSEQ plates. In replicate PCRs of sorted subsets, 150 to 200 ng DNA, roughly 27,000 T cell genomes, was used. Assay used: immunoSEQ multiplex PCR; TCRdb lists only in-frame clones, some missing. The sample yields some 1,100,000 clones, approximately 80% seen once. This clone was seen only once. Its antigen is unknown. At one end the junction does not follow the germline gene, possibly because of a read error. The CDR3 is 12 amino acids. Germline loops: CDR1 LGHNT, CDR2 FRNRAP. The sample comprised memory CD4+ T cells from PBMCs. Subset described: CD45RA-negative fraction. The chain links TRBV12-5 to TRBJ2-2, with D hard to call. The source is a man aged 18 to 30 in good health. Some clones in this sample may be carry-over from other donors' samples. Here the CDR3 DNA reads TGTGCTAGTGGTTTGGGGACCGCGGAGCTGTTTTTT. Translating it yields CASGLGTAELFF.